This entry is about one T cell receptor (beta chain). This sample is drawn from a study of blood T cell repertoires in COVID-19. As handled by the study authors: Reference gene primer amplification in the assay estimated nucleated cell counts. The assay was immunoSEQ multiplex PCR, and TCRdb's table has in-frame clones only and misses some. D and trimming were read from the DNA, whereas the V and J calls and clone size are those reported in that table. The sample has 200,000 to 300,000 clones; 75% to 90% are singletons. Germline CDR1 SGDLS, CDR2 YYNGEE. The CDR3 has 18 residues. V was pared by 4 bases and J by 3 bases, with 16 bases of the junction left unmatched.

V and J are TRBV9 and TRBJ2-3; 8 bases match TRBD2. This receptor was obtained from a man under 40 with active or convalescent COVID-19. Sequenced input: peripheral blood. CDR3 in amino acids: CASSTGRLAGSSTDTQYF. The CDR3 nucleotides are TGTGCCAGCAGCACAGGGCGGCTAGCGGGCTCCTCAACAGATACGCAGTATTTT.